This T cell receptor (beta chain) was obtained from a study of T-cell memory formation after mild COVID-19. Comments on this clonotype: Its specificity is not known.

CDR1 and CDR2 from the germline V gene are SGHVS and FNYEAQ. This CDR3 has 15 residues. Trimming stripped 2 bases from V and 1 base from J, with 11 bases between. Study-level points and caveats: Researchers found some responding clones in pre-infection memory, a sign that cross-reactive memory joined. Clones from the second wave (peaking day 37) had unconfirmed SARS-CoV-2 specificity. CD4+ clones that contracted lay mainly in CM and EM; CD8+ ones lay in EMRA.

The authors produced TCR alpha and TCR beta cDNA libraries with sample barcodes and UMIs by 5'RACE using constant-segment primers. TCRdb reprocessed the 5' RACE reads via MiXCR and lists one record per CDR3 protein. The profile covers nearly 200,000 distinct CDR3 sequences, with around 19% appearing a single time and about 2.4% taken by the ten largest. This clonotype was obtained from an adult woman who had mild COVID-19 (a few samples of this study predate the infection). Cell type and time point are not known. Sequences were obtained from PBMCs or a T cell subset sorted from them (not recorded which). The gene calls are TRBV7-6 and TRBJ1-1; D remains unclear. The CDR3 spells CASSLIANTNTEAFF. The DNA for the CDR3 is TGTGCCAGCAGCTTAATAGCAAACACGAACACTGAAGCTTTCTTT. Full variable domain (missing parts from reference TRBV7-6 and TRBJ1-1): GAGVSQSPRYKVTKRGQDVALRCDPISGHVSLYWYRQALGQGPEFLTYFNYEAQQDKSGLPNDRFSAERPEGSISTLTIQRTEQRDSAMYRCASSLIANTNTEAFFGQGTRLTVV.